This T cell receptor (beta chain) originates from a study of shared clonotypes between healthy human individuals. The V and J ends lost 8 bases and 0 bases, in that order; junction bases with no gene match: 5. This CDR3 has 15 amino acids. CDR1 and CDR2 from the germline V gene are MNHNS and SASEGT. The method was immunoSEQ multiplex PCR; TCRdb's version includes in-frame clones alone and lacks a portion of them. The data hold some 2,500,000 clones, with 93% observed a single time. This chain links TRBV6-1 with TRBJ1-4, with TRBD1 matching 8 bases. Sequencing used naive CD4+ T cells from PBMCs. Subset given: CD45RA+ positively selected. The receptor was derived from a man aged 18 to 29 in good health. Some clones in this sample may be carry-over from other donors' samples. CDR3 in amino acids: CASDVTGATNEKLFF. In nucleotides, the CDR3 is TGTGCCAGCGACGTGACAGGGGCAACTAATGAAAAACTGTTTTTT.